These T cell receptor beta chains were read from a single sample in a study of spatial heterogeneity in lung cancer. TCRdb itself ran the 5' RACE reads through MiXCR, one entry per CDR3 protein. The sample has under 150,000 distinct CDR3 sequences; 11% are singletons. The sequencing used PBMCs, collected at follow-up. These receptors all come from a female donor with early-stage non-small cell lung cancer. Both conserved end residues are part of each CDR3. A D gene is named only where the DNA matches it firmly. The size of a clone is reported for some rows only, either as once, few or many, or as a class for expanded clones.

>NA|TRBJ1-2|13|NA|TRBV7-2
TGTGCCAGCACCCTGGACGGAAGAGGTGGCTACACCTTC
CASTLDGRGGYTF
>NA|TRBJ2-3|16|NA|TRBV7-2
TGTGCCAGCAGCCCTTATCGCCGCCACCCCACAGATACGCAGTATTTT
CASSPYRRHPTDTQYF
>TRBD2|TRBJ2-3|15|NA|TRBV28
TGTGCCAGCAGCCCTAGCGGGAGTGGAACAGATACGCAGTATTTT
CASSPSGSGTDTQYF
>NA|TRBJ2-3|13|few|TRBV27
TGTGCCAGCAGTCCGGCGGGCACAGATACGCAGTATTTT
CASSPAGTDTQYF
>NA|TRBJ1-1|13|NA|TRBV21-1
TGTGCCAGCAGCGGGACGGTGAACACTGAAGCTTTCTTT
CASSGTVNTEAFF
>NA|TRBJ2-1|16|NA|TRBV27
TGTGCCAGCAGTCCACGGTGGACGGGAGCTTACAATGAGCAGTTCTTC
CASSPRWTGAYNEQFF
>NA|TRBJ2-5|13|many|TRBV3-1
TGTGCCAGCAGCCAAGCAGGCCAAGAGACCCAGTACTTC
CASSQAGQETQYF
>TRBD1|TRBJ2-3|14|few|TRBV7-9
TGTGCCAGCAGCTGGACAGGGGGAACAGATACGCAGTATTTT
CASSWTGGTDTQYF
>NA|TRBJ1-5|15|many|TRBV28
TGTGCCAGCAGTTTGGAGGGAAATAGCAATCAGCCCCAGCATTTT
CASSLEGNSNQPQHF
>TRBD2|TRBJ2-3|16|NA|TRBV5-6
TGTGCCAGCAGCTTAGCGGGGACTGCCATCCCAGATACGCAGTATTTT
CASSLAGTAIPDTQYF
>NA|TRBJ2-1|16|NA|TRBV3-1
TGTGCCAGCAGCCCCTTGGTAGCAGGCTCCTACAATGAGCAGTTCTTC
CASSPLVAGSYNEQFF
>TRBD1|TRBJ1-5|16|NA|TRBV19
TGTGCCAGTAGTAGACCCTCGGACAGGCCTAATCAGCCCCAGCATTTT
CASSRPSDRPNQPQHF
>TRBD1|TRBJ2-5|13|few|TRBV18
TGTGCCAGCTCACAGGGGGCTGGAGAGACCCAGTACTTC
CASSQGAGETQYF
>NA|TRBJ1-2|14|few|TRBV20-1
TGCAGTACGCACGCGGGATCCTCTAACTATGGCTACACCTTC
CSTHAGSSNYGYTF
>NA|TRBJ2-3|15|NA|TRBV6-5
TGTGCCAGCAGTTACTCTGCGGGATCCCAAGATACGCAGTATTTT
CASSYSAGSQDTQYF
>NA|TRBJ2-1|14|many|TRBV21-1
TGTGCCAGCAGCCCGACTAGCGGGTACAATGAGCAGTTCTTC
CASSPTSGYNEQFF
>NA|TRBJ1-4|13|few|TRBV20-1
TGCAGTGCTAGAGATTCGGGCCATGAAAAACTGTTTTTT
CSARDSGHEKLFF
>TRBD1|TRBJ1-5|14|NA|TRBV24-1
TGTGCCACCAGTGGCAGGGGGCCAGGGACACCCCAGCATTTT
CATSGRGPGTPQHF
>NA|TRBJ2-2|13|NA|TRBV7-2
TGTGCCAGCAGCTTTGGGGGTAACGGGGAGCTGTTTTTT
CASSFGGNGELFF
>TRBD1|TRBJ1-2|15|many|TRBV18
TGTGCCAGCTCACCACCGGGACAGGGAATGGTCGGCTACACCTTC
CASSPPGQGMVGYTF
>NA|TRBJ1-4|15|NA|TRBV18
TGTGCCAGCTCACCATTGTCGAGGACAGATGAAAAACTGTTTTTT
CASSPLSRTDEKLFF
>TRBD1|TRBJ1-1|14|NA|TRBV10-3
TGTGCCATCAGCACAGGGGACTTGAACACTGAAGCTTTCTTT
CAISTGDLNTEAFF
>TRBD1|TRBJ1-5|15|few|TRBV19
TGTGCCAGTTCGGGACAGGGTGTCTTCAATCAGCCCCAGCATTTT
CASSGQGVFNQPQHF
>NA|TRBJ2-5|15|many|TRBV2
TGTGCCAGCGGCTCTGGTACCCACCTAAAAGAGACCCAGTACTTC
CASGSGTHLKETQYF
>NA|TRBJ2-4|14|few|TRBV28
TGTGCCAGCAATGAGGTGACAGGCAAAAACATTCAGTACTTC
CASNEVTGKNIQYF
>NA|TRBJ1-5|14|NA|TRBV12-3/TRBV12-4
TGTGCCAGCAGTCTCGACAGTGGCAATCAGCCCCAGCATTTT
CASSLDSGNQPQHF
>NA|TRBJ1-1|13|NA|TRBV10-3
TGTGCCACCAAGCGGGGCATGAACACTGAAGCTTTCTTT
CATKRGMNTEAFF
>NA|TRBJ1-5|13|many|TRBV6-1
TGTGCCAGCAGTGAAATCACCAATCAGCCCCAGCATTTT
CASSEITNQPQHF
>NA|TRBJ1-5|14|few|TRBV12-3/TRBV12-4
TGTGCCAGCAGTTTCGAGGGGAGCAATCAGCCCCAGCATTTT
CASSFEGSNQPQHF
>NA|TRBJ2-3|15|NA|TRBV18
TGTGCCAGCTCACCCAGCGGACCACGTACAGATACGCAGTATTTT
CASSPSGPRTDTQYF
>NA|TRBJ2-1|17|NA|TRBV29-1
TGCAGCGTTGAAGCCTATAACCCCCCCCAAGAGAGACGGACCCAGTTCTTC
CSVEAYNPPQERRTQFF